The clone carrying this T cell receptor beta chain occurred many times. Patients were excluded because of uncontrolled infection, other autoimmune disease, pregnancy or lactation. The blood sample predates any ophthalmopathy symptoms, coming from first hyperthyroidism diagnosis. PBMCs were collected from a roughly 9.7 ml volume of fresh peripheral blood. This sample was included in a study of T cells in Graves' hyperthyroidism and ophthalmopathy. Study details: Peripheral blood was acquired at first diagnosis, ahead of any therapy whatsoever.

Amplification of TCR beta CDR3 regions used RNA as the template. HTBI primers were the set used in a first-round RT-PCR of the TCR CDR3. TCRdb reprocessed the multiplex PCR reads via MiXCR and lists one record per CDR3 protein. Among roughly 290,000 distinct CDR3 sequences, about an eighth were seen once, and the ten largest hold 6.5% to 10%. The clonotype originates from a woman aged 30 to 39 with Graves' hyperthyroidism that later progressed to Graves' ophthalmopathy. What was sequenced was blood.

This CDR3 is CASSALSSGAYNEQFF. As DNA, the CDR3 is TGTGCCAGCAGCGCCCTGAGTAGCGGGGCCTACAATGAGCAGTTCTTC. The chain carries TRBV6-1 and TRBJ2-1; 8 nucleotides match TRBD2. This CDR3 spans 16 amino acids. Germline trimming cut 6 bases from V and 2 bases from J; bases unmatched to any gene: 9. CDR1 MNHNS and CDR2 SASEGT come from the germline V gene.